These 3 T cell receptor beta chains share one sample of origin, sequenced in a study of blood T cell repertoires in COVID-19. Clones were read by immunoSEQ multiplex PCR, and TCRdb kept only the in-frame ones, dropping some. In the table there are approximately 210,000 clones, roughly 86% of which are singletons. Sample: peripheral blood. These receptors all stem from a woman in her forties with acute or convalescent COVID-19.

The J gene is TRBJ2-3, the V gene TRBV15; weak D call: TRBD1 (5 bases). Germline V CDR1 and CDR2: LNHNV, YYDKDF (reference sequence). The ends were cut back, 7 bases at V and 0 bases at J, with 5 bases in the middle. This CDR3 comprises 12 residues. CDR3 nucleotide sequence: TGTGCCACCACAGGGAGCACAGATACGCAGTATTTT. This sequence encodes CATTGSTDTQYF. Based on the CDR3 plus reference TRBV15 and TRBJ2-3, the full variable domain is DAMVIQNPRYQVTQFGKPVTLSCSQTLNHNVMYWYQQKSSQAPKLLFHYYDKDFNNEADTPDNFQSRRPNTSFCFLDIRSPGLGDTAMYLCATTGSTDTQYFGPGTRLTVL.

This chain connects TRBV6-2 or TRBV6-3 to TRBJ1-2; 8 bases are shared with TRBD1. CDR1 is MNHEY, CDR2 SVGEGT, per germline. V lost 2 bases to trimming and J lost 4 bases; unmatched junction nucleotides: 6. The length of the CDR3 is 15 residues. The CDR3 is CASSYMDREGYGYTF. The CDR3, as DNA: TGTGCCAGCAGTTACATGGACAGGGAGGGCTATGGCTACACCTTC.

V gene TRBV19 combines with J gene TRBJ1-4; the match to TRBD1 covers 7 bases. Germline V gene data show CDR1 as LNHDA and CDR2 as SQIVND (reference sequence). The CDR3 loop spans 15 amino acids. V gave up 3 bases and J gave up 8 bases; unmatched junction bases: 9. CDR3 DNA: TGTGCCAGTAGTATTAACAGGGGAGGCGAAGAAAAACTGTTTTTT. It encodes CASSINRGGEEKLFF. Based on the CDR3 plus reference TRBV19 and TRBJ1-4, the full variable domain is DGGITQSPKYLFRKEGQNVTLSCEQNLNHDAMYWYRQDPGQGLRLIYYSQIVNDFQKGDIAEGYSVSREKKESFPLTVTSAQKNPTAFYLCASSINRGGEEKLFFGSGTQLSVL.